The rows below give T cell receptor beta chains drawn from one sample of a study of a mutant IDH1 vaccine in newly diagnosed glioma. These receptors' targets are unknown. This table comes from immunoSEQ multiplex PCR, and its TCRdb copy is limited to in-frame clones, with some not included. The top ten hold 0.7% to 0.95% of the sample, which has 90,000 to 100,000 clones, roughly 86% seen once. This specimen consisted of PBMCs, obtained from a glioma patient whose treatment included an IDH1 peptide vaccine. The receptors shown here come from a woman in her 50s with glioma. Each CDR3 is given with its conserved first and last residue. Each record gives: V gene, clone size, D gene, J gene, CDR3 DNA, CDR3 protein. D genes are given only for firm matches. The size field is filled for only some rows; it gives once, few, many or a size class.

v_call: TRBV19
clone_size: once
d_call: .
j_call: TRBJ2-2
cdr3_nt: TGTGCCAGTAGTATACGCTTGAGGGGGACACGGGACGGGGAGCTGTTTTTT
cdr3_aa: CASSIRLRGTRDGELFF

v_call: TRBV30
clone_size: .
d_call: TRBD1
j_call: TRBJ2-3
cdr3_nt: TGTGCCTGGAGTGTACAACGAGGGGGCAGTACAGATACGCAGTATTTT
cdr3_aa: CAWSVQRGGSTDTQYF

v_call: TRBV15
clone_size: .
d_call: .
j_call: TRBJ1-3
cdr3_nt: TGTGCCACCAGCCGACGTGGAGGAAACACCATATATTTT
cdr3_aa: CATSRRGGNTIYF

v_call: TRBV28
clone_size: .
d_call: TRBD2
j_call: TRBJ2-3
cdr3_nt: TGTGCCAGCAGTTCTCCGGTGAGCGGGAGTATGACAGATACGCAGTATTTT
cdr3_aa: CASSSPVSGSMTDTQYF

v_call: TRBV2
clone_size: .
d_call: .
j_call: TRBJ2-5
cdr3_nt: TGTGCCAGTAGCGGTGCGGGGGAGACCCAGTACTTC
cdr3_aa: CASSGAGETQYF

v_call: TRBV5-6
clone_size: .
d_call: .
j_call: TRBJ2-7
cdr3_nt: TGTGCCAGCCGCTTCGGGGATCGAACGTCCTACGAGCAGTACTTC
cdr3_aa: CASRFGDRTSYEQYF

v_call: TRBV7-8
clone_size: few
d_call: TRBD1
j_call: TRBJ1-2
cdr3_nt: TGTGCCAGCAGCACCCGGACAGGGACTAACTATGGCTACACCTTC
cdr3_aa: CASSTRTGTNYGYTF

v_call: TRBV7-9
clone_size: few
d_call: .
j_call: TRBJ1-1
cdr3_nt: TGTGCCAGCACCGGGGGCGGAGAGGACACTGAAGCTTTCTTT
cdr3_aa: CASTGGGEDTEAFF

v_call: TRBV5-1
clone_size: .
d_call: .
j_call: TRBJ2-3
cdr3_nt: TGCGCCAGCAGCTTGGGGCACGACACAGATACGCAGTATTTT
cdr3_aa: CASSLGHDTDTQYF

v_call: TRBV9
clone_size: few
d_call: .
j_call: TRBJ1-4
cdr3_nt: TGTGCCAGCAGCGTAGGGGACGAAAAACTGTTTTTT
cdr3_aa: CASSVGDEKLFF

v_call: TRBV5-8
clone_size: once
d_call: .
j_call: TRBJ1-5
cdr3_nt: TGTGCCAGCAGCTTGGAAGGGATTCAGCCCCAGCATTTT
cdr3_aa: CASSLEGIQPQHF

v_call: TRBV5-1
clone_size: .
d_call: .
j_call: TRBJ1-4
cdr3_nt: TGCGCCAGCAGCTTGCCTATCGGGGATGAAAAACTGTTTTTT
cdr3_aa: CASSLPIGDEKLFF

v_call: TRBV9
clone_size: .
d_call: TRBD1
j_call: TRBJ2-1
cdr3_nt: TGTGCCAGCAGCACCCAGGACAGGGGTTCCTACAATGAGCAGTTCTTC
cdr3_aa: CASSTQDRGSYNEQFF

v_call: TRBV5-1
clone_size: .
d_call: .
j_call: TRBJ2-3
cdr3_nt: TGCGCCATCCAAAGTCCAGATACGCAGTATTTT
cdr3_aa: CAIQSPDTQYF

v_call: TRBV6-1
clone_size: .
d_call: TRBD2
j_call: TRBJ2-5
cdr3_nt: TGTGCCAGCAGTGAAGATAAGCGGGGCCAAGAGACCCAGTACTTC
cdr3_aa: CASSEDKRGQETQYF

v_call: TRBV29-1
clone_size: .
d_call: .
j_call: TRBJ2-1
cdr3_nt: TGCAGCGTACCTTGGGGCTACAATGAGCAGTTCTTC
cdr3_aa: CSVPWGYNEQFF

v_call: TRBV10-2
clone_size: few
d_call: TRBD1
j_call: TRBJ1-5
cdr3_nt: TGCGCCAGCAGTGAGGGACGGTCAGGGGGCCGAGGCAATCAGCCCCAGCATTTT
cdr3_aa: CASSEGRSGGRGNQPQHF

v_call: TRBV21-1
clone_size: .
d_call: .
j_call: TRBJ1-5
cdr3_nt: TGTGCCAGCAGCAAAGGGGGTCAGCCCCAGCATTTT
cdr3_aa: CASSKGGQPQHF

v_call: TRBV15
clone_size: .
d_call: TRBD2
j_call: TRBJ2-4
cdr3_nt: TGTGCCACCAGCAGAGATCCCCGGACTGGCGGGGGCATTCAGTACTTC
cdr3_aa: CATSRDPRTGGGIQYF

v_call: TRBV28
clone_size: .
d_call: .
j_call: TRBJ1-1
cdr3_nt: TGTGCCAGCAGTTCGCCAGGGGTCGTCACTGAAGCTTTCTTT
cdr3_aa: CASSSPGVVTEAFF

v_call: TRBV28
clone_size: .
d_call: .
j_call: TRBJ1-5
cdr3_nt: TGTGCCAGCAGTTTGTCCAAAACAAAGAAGCCCAATCAGCCCCAGCATTTT
cdr3_aa: CASSLSKTKKPNQPQHF

v_call: TRBV5-4
clone_size: .
d_call: TRBD2
j_call: TRBJ2-5
cdr3_nt: TGTGCCAGCAGCTCTGGACTAGCGCTGCAAGAGACCCAGTACTTC
cdr3_aa: CASSSGLALQETQYF

v_call: TRBV6-4
clone_size: .
d_call: TRBD1
j_call: TRBJ1-6
cdr3_nt: TGTGCCAGCAGTCCGGACAGGGGGAACTCACCCCTCCACTTT
cdr3_aa: CASSPDRGNSPLHF

v_call: TRBV19
clone_size: few
d_call: .
j_call: TRBJ1-1
cdr3_nt: TGTGCCAGTAGTATAGTGGCAGTTAACACTGAAGCTTTCTTT
cdr3_aa: CASSIVAVNTEAFF

v_call: TRBV6-5
clone_size: .
d_call: .
j_call: TRBJ2-5
cdr3_nt: TGTGCCAGCGGCGGTACCGGGGGGCGGTGGGAGACCCAGTACTTC
cdr3_aa: CASGGTGGRWETQYF

v_call: TRBV6-6
clone_size: .
d_call: .
j_call: TRBJ2-7
cdr3_nt: TGTGCCAGCAGTTACCCAACTAGGAACGAGCAGTACTTC
cdr3_aa: CASSYPTRNEQYF

v_call: TRBV28
clone_size: .
d_call: TRBD2
j_call: TRBJ2-5
cdr3_nt: TGTGCCAGCAGTTGGACTAGCGGGAGAAAGACCCAGTACTTC
cdr3_aa: CASSWTSGRKTQYF

v_call: TRBV28
clone_size: .
d_call: TRBD1
j_call: TRBJ1-1
cdr3_nt: TGTGCCAGCAGTACTGGGACAGGAGGGAACACTGAAGCTTTCTTT
cdr3_aa: CASSTGTGGNTEAFF

v_call: TRBV21-1
clone_size: .
d_call: .
j_call: TRBJ1-2
cdr3_nt: TGTGCCAGCAGCAAAGCTCTGGGACAGCTGGGCTATGGCTACACCTTC
cdr3_aa: CASSKALGQLGYGYTF

v_call: TRBV6-5
clone_size: .
d_call: .
j_call: TRBJ2-7
cdr3_nt: TGTGCCAGCAGTTACAAGGACAGTACCTACGAGCAGTACTTC
cdr3_aa: CASSYKDSTYEQYF

v_call: TRBV5-1
clone_size: .
d_call: .
j_call: TRBJ2-7
cdr3_nt: TGCGCCAGCAGATCTAGATACGAGCAGTACTTC
cdr3_aa: CASRSRYEQYF

v_call: TRBV4-1
clone_size: few
d_call: .
j_call: TRBJ1-2
cdr3_nt: TGCGCCAGCAGCCAAGACACAGGGACTTACTATGGCTACACCTTC
cdr3_aa: CASSQDTGTYYGYTF

v_call: TRBV29-1
clone_size: .
d_call: .
j_call: TRBJ2-2
cdr3_nt: TGCAGCGTTTGGAACACCGGGGAGCTGTTTTTT
cdr3_aa: CSVWNTGELFF

v_call: TRBV6-5
clone_size: once
d_call: .
j_call: TRBJ2-7
cdr3_nt: TGTGCCAGCAGTTACTCTAGCGCCTTCTCCTACGAGCAGTACTTC
cdr3_aa: CASSYSSAFSYEQYF

v_call: TRBV4-1
clone_size: .
d_call: .
j_call: TRBJ1-1
cdr3_nt: TGCGCCAGCAGCCAGTTAGGGGCGCCCCACGAAGCTTTCTTT
cdr3_aa: CASSQLGAPHEAFF

v_call: TRBV5-6
clone_size: .
d_call: .
j_call: TRBJ2-7
cdr3_nt: TGTGCCAGCAGCTTGGTAGGTTCCGAGCAGTACTTC
cdr3_aa: CASSLVGSEQYF

v_call: TRBV7-8
clone_size: .
d_call: .
j_call: TRBJ2-2
cdr3_nt: TGTGCCAGCCGCCTCGTCCCGAACACCGGGGAGCTGTTTTTT
cdr3_aa: CASRLVPNTGELFF

v_call: TRBV5-1
clone_size: .
d_call: .
j_call: TRBJ2-7
cdr3_nt: TGCGCCAGCAGCTTGATAGGCAGCGGAGACTACGAGCAGTACTTC
cdr3_aa: CASSLIGSGDYEQYF

v_call: TRBV6-6
clone_size: .
d_call: TRBD1
j_call: TRBJ1-1
cdr3_nt: TGTGCCAGCCTAACCCCTCGACAGGGGAGCACTGAAGCTTTCTTT
cdr3_aa: CASLTPRQGSTEAFF

v_call: TRBV6-5
clone_size: once
d_call: TRBD1
j_call: TRBJ1-5
cdr3_nt: TGTGCCAGCACCCAGGGAAGGGGGCGCATGCAGCCCCAGCATTTT
cdr3_aa: CASTQGRGRMQPQHF

v_call: TRBV10-1
clone_size: .
d_call: .
j_call: TRBJ2-3
cdr3_nt: TGCGCCAGCAGTGAGAATACGGGTAGGAAAGATACGCAGTATTTT
cdr3_aa: CASSENTGRKDTQYF

v_call: TRBV20-1
clone_size: .
d_call: .
j_call: TRBJ2-1
cdr3_nt: TGCAGTGCTAGAGTCGGATATGAGCAGTTCTTC
cdr3_aa: CSARVGYEQFF

v_call: TRBV6-6
clone_size: .
d_call: .
j_call: TRBJ2-6
cdr3_nt: TGTGCCAGCAGTTTCGTACAGGGCTCTGGGGCCAACGTCCTGACTTTC
cdr3_aa: CASSFVQGSGANVLTF

v_call: TRBV28
clone_size: .
d_call: TRBD2
j_call: TRBJ2-3
cdr3_nt: TGTGCCAGCAGGTTAGGGGGACTAGCGGGAGACACAGATACGCAGTATTTT
cdr3_aa: CASRLGGLAGDTDTQYF

v_call: TRBV10-3
clone_size: .
d_call: TRBD1
j_call: TRBJ2-7
cdr3_nt: TGTGCCATCAGTGACCGACAGGGAATAAGCTCCTACGAGCAGTACTTC
cdr3_aa: CAISDRQGISSYEQYF

v_call: TRBV6-1
clone_size: .
d_call: TRBD1
j_call: TRBJ2-1
cdr3_nt: TGTGCCAGCAGTGAGGGACAGCCACCCTACAATGAGCAGTTCTTC
cdr3_aa: CASSEGQPPYNEQFF

v_call: TRBV30
clone_size: .
d_call: .
j_call: TRBJ1-5
cdr3_nt: TGTGCCTTAGGAGGGGGGGGCAATCAGCCCCAGCATTTT
cdr3_aa: CALGGGGNQPQHF

v_call: TRBV11-2
clone_size: .
d_call: .
j_call: TRBJ2-1
cdr3_nt: TGTGCCAGCACCTTAGAGGTGGGGGGAGGAACATCCTACAATGAGCAGTTCTTC
cdr3_aa: CASTLEVGGGTSYNEQFF

v_call: TRBV7-8
clone_size: .
d_call: .
j_call: TRBJ2-7
cdr3_nt: TGTGCCAGCGGCCGACGAAGCTCCTACGAGCAGTACTTC
cdr3_aa: CASGRRSSYEQYF

v_call: TRBV6-5
clone_size: once
d_call: .
j_call: TRBJ2-2
cdr3_nt: TGTGCCAGCATAGGGGCGGCCAGAGAGACCGGGGAGCTGTTTTTT
cdr3_aa: CASIGAARETGELFF

v_call: TRBV6-7
clone_size: .
d_call: .
j_call: TRBJ1-6
cdr3_nt: TGTGCCAGCATTTTGCTGTCACCCCTCCACTTT
cdr3_aa: CASILLSPLHF

v_call: TRBV5-6
clone_size: .
d_call: .
j_call: TRBJ1-5
cdr3_nt: TGTGCCAGCAGCCCAGGGGGCAATCAGCCCCAGCATTTT
cdr3_aa: CASSPGGNQPQHF

v_call: TRBV4-1
clone_size: .
d_call: TRBD2
j_call: TRBJ2-7
cdr3_nt: TGCGCCAGCAGCCAAGCGACTAGCGGGAGTGGGTCCTACGAGCAGTACTTC
cdr3_aa: CASSQATSGSGSYEQYF